The entry that follows covers one T cell receptor beta chain sequence. The data belong to a study of blood T cell repertoires in COVID-19. Assay used: immunoSEQ multiplex PCR; TCRdb lists only in-frame clones, some missing. The top ten hold 2.8% of the sample, which has roughly 280,000 clones, 85% to 95% seen once. The germline gives CDR1 KGHDR, CDR2 SFDVKD. Trimming cost V 3 bases and J 5 bases; bases outside gene matches: 7. CDR3 length equals 17 residues. The sample consisted of PBMCs or T cells enriched from blood (not recorded which). The receptor's source is a man in his forties or fifties who had been exposed to COVID-19. This chain links TRBV24-1 with TRBJ2-2; 11 nucleotides agree with TRBD2. As DNA, the CDR3 is TGTGCCACCAGTGATCCCATAGCGGGAGGGCCGACCGGGGAGCTGTTTTTT. It specifies CATSDPIAGGPTGELFF.